Shown below are 27 T cell receptor beta chains from a single sample sequenced in a study of shared clonotypes between healthy human individuals. This table comes from immunoSEQ multiplex PCR, and its TCRdb copy is limited to in-frame clones, with some not included. The table records some 350,000 clones, roughly 70% of them present only once. Input material: memory CD4+ T cells sorted from blood. This sample's subset: CD45RA-negative fraction. The receptors come from a man aged 25-40 years in good health.

The V call is TRBV10-3, the J call TRBJ2-7, with 9 bases fitting TRBD1. Germline CDR1 is ENHRY and CDR2 is SYGVKD. The CDR3 length is 15 residues. V dropped 6 bases and J dropped 5; count of bases not matched to a gene: 11. This CDR3 is CAISPRVGQGNEQYF. The CDR3 DNA sequence: TGTGCCATCAGCCCCCGGGTGGGACAGGGCAACGAGCAGTACTTC.

This clone was seen just once. V and J are TRBV18 and TRBJ1-4, with D perhaps matching TRBD1 (5 bases). The V end lost 4 bases, the J end lost 5 bases, and 11 bases lay between the germline ends. The CDR3 runs 14 residues. Per the germline V gene, CDR1 is KGHSH and CDR2 is LQKENI. CDR3 DNA sequence: TGTGCCAGCTCACAGGGACGGGAGAATGAAAAACTGTTTTTT. This encodes CASSQGRENEKLFF.

This chain connects TRBV11-2 to TRBJ2-5; D gene ambiguous. CDR3 length: 13 residues. Germline V gives CDR1 SGHAT, CDR2 FQNNGV. V lost 1 base and J 10 bases, leaving 13 bases between the germline ends. CDR3 loop: CASSLASQQNQYF. The CDR3 DNA sequence: TGTGCCAGCAGCTTAGCCTCCCAGCAGAACCAGTACTTC. Drawing the rest from reference TRBV11-2 and TRBJ2-5, the complete variable domain is EAGVAQSPRYKIIEKRQSVAFWCNPISGHATLYWYQQILGQGPKLLIQFQNNGVVDDSQLPKDRFSAERLKGVDSTLKIQPAKLEDSAVYLCASSLASQQNQYFGPGTRLLVL.

This clone was observed at least ten times. The CDR3: CASSYDGRYNEQFF. CDR3 sequence (DNA): TGTGCCAGCAGTTACGACGGACGGTACAATGAGCAGTTCTTC. V is TRBV6-5 and J is TRBJ2-1; D uncertain. V was pared by 2 bases and J by 4 bases, with 9 bases between. This CDR3 region has 14 residues. Germline loops: CDR1 MNHEY, CDR2 SVGAGI.

The V and J genes are TRBV11-3 and TRBJ2-2; D ambiguous. CDR3 length: 14 amino acids. CDR1 SGHNT and CDR2 YENEEA come from the germline V gene. Between the trimmed V and J ends, which lost 4 bases and 6 bases, there was a span of 12 bases. CDR3 sequence: CASSSHGVSGELFF. CDR3 DNA sequence: TGTGCCAGCAGCTCTCACGGCGTTTCCGGGGAGCTGTTTTTT.

The chain is built from TRBV10-2 and TRBJ2-3; D not resolved. The CDR3 is 14 amino acids. Germline V CDR1 and CDR2: WSHSY, SAAADI. V was clipped by 2 bases and J by 0 bases, with 6 bases between them. The CDR3 DNA follows: TGCGCCAGCAGTGAGGGACGGAGCACAGATACGCAGTATTTT. Its protein is CASSEGRSTDTQYF.

In this sample, this clone turned up a few times. The gene calls are TRBV28 and TRBJ2-7; D might be TRBD1 or TRBD2, each matching 5 bases. There are 15 residues in the CDR3. Germline V gene sequence: CDR1 MDHEN, CDR2 SYDVKM. The V gene lost 4 bases and the J gene lost 7 bases, with 20 bases spanning the gap. In nucleotides, the CDR3 is TGTGCCAGCAGTTCGACCGGGACCCTCAGGAAGGAGCAGTACTTC. This translates into CASSSTGTLRKEQYF.

This sequence joins TRBV7-8 and TRBJ1-5; D perhaps matches TRBD1 (6 bases). Deletions cut 5 bases from V and 1 base from J, with 15 bases between. CDR3 size: 16 residues. Germline V gene sequence: CDR1 SGHVS, CDR2 FQNEAQ. The CDR3, as DNA: TGTGCCAGCAGCAGGATTACGGGGGCCAGCAATCAGCCCCAGCATTTT. Translated: CASSRITGASNQPQHF.

This clone was picked up many times. This sample includes further DNA sequences coding for the same CDR3. J is TRBJ1-2 and V is TRBV27; TRBD1 is a possible D gene (6 bases). Germline V gene sequence: CDR1 MNHEY, CDR2 SMNVEV (reference sequence). Trimming stripped 5 bases from V and 4 bases from J, with 11 bases between. This CDR3 is 13 amino acids long. The CDR3 bases are TGTGCCAGCAGTCGCGGACAGATCTATGGCTACACCTTC. It yields the protein CASSRGQIYGYTF.

J is TRBJ1-5 and V is TRBV18, with 10 bases matching TRBD1. Looked up from germline, CDR1 is KGHSH and CDR2 is LQKENI. V shed 3 bases, J shed 2 bases, and the junction held 1 base outside the gene matches. The CDR3 runs to 15 residues. The CDR3 DNA reads TGTGCCAGCTCACCCGGGACAGGGGGCAATCAGCCCCAGCATTTT. Encoded protein: CASSPGTGGNQPQHF.

The J gene is TRBJ2-5, the V gene TRBV5-4; D possibly uses TRBD1 or TRBD2 (5 bases each). The germline V and J ends were trimmed by 1 base and 2 bases, with 12 bases remaining between them. This CDR3 is 15 amino acids long. Germline V gene lookup returns CDR1 SGHNT and CDR2 YYREEE (reference sequence). The CDR3 DNA reads as TGTGCCAGCAGCTTGTTATTCAGGGAGCAAGAGACCCAGTACTTC. Translated: CASSLLFREQETQYF.

The CDR3 DNA sequence: TGTGCCAGTAGTATCGAAGGCCCCAATCAGCCCCAGCATTTT. Translation gives CASSIEGPNQPQHF. The genes are TRBV19 and TRBJ1-5, with no clear D. The CDR3 sequence is 14 residues long. V was clipped by 3 bases and J by 3 bases, with 9 bases between them. Germline V gene sequence: CDR1 LNHDA, CDR2 SQIVND (reference sequence). The full variable domain, its missing parts supplied by reference TRBV19 and TRBJ1-5, is DGGITQSPKYLFRKEGQNVTLSCEQNLNHDAMYWYRQDPGQGLRLIYYSQIVNDFQKGDIAEGYSVSREKKESFPLTVTSAQKNPTAFYLCASSIEGPNQPQHFGDGTRLSIL.

This CDR3 reads CASSFRGTGGGTDTQYF. CDR3 DNA sequence: TGTGCCAGCAGCTTTAGAGGGACAGGGGGCGGCACAGATACGCAGTATTTT. The chain links TRBV11-2 to TRBJ2-3; 12 bases match TRBD1. The CDR3 is made up of 17 amino acids. The germline CDR1 and CDR2 sequences are SGHAT and FQNNGV. Trimming took 3 bases from V and 1 from J; bases not matched to a gene: 5. Full variable domain (outside the CDR3, taken from reference TRBV11-2 and TRBJ2-3): EAGVAQSPRYKIIEKRQSVAFWCNPISGHATLYWYQQILGQGPKLLIQFQNNGVVDDSQLPKDRFSAERLKGVDSTLKIQPAKLEDSAVYLCASSFRGTGGGTDTQYFGPGTRLTVL.

The V call is TRBV5-1, the J call TRBJ2-7, with D perhaps matching TRBD2 (6 bases). The V end lost 2 bases, the J end lost 4 bases, and 13 bases lay between the germline ends. From germline, CDR1 is SGHRS and CDR2 YFSETQ. This CDR3 has 14 residues. CDR3 residues: CASSFWDFGYEQYF. The CDR3 DNA reads as TGCGCCAGCAGCTTTTGGGACTTTGGATACGAGCAGTACTTC. Together with reference TRBV5-1 and TRBJ2-7, the CDR3 gives the full variable domain: KAGVTQTPRYLIKTRGQQVTLSCSPISGHRSVSWYQQTPGQGLQFLFEYFSETQRNKGNFPGRFSGRQFSNSRSEMNVSTLELGDSALYLCASSFWDFGYEQYFGPGTRLTVT.

The rearrangement links TRBV13 to TRBJ2-3, with unresolved D. Between the trimmed V and J ends, which lost 2 bases and 4 bases, there was a span of 7 bases. The germline V gene has CDR1 PRHDT and CDR2 FYEKMQ (reference sequence). CDR3 length equals 13 residues. The CDR3 DNA is TGTGCCAGCAGCTTATCCCCAGCAGATACGCAGTATTTT. Translated: CASSLSPADTQYF.

This clone is a singleton in its sample. V usage is TRBV11-2 and J usage is TRBJ2-3; D is possibly TRBD1 (5 bases). Germline V gene lookup returns CDR1 SGHAT and CDR2 FQNNGV. The length of the CDR3 is 16 residues. The V and J ends lost 5 bases and 0 bases respectively, with 15 bases between them. The CDR3 loop is CASSTQGRTSTDTQYF. The CDR3 nucleotides are TGTGCCAGCAGCACTCAGGGCCGCACTAGCACAGATACGCAGTATTTT.

This clone was recorded a few times. The rearrangement joins TRBV5-1 to TRBJ1-4; a weak D match, TRBD1 (6 bases). There are 14 residues in the CDR3. The V end lost 4 bases, the J end lost 7 bases, and 14 bases lay between the germline ends. The germline V gene encodes CDR1 SGHRS and CDR2 YFSETQ. In DNA, the CDR3 is TGCGCCAGCAGCCGATCAGGGGTCGGTGAAAAACTGTTTTTT. This sequence encodes CASSRSGVGEKLFF.

There are a few counts of this clone. The chain has TRBV11-2 and TRBJ2-1; 12 nucleotides line up with TRBD1. In germline, CDR1 is SGHAT, CDR2 FQNNGV. J gave up 6 bases and V 5 bases, and 8 bases lay outside the gene matches. This CDR3 has 16 residues. The CDR3 DNA follows: TGTGCCAGCAGCCTTATTCAGGGACAGGGGGCCAATGAGCAGTTCTTC. It specifies CASSLIQGQGANEQFF.

The rearrangement joins TRBV7-9 to TRBJ1-5; D is unresolved. Germline assignment: CDR1 SEHNR and CDR2 FQNEAQ (reference sequence). CDR3 size: 13 residues. V gave up 1 base and J gave up 7 bases, with 8 bases separating them. The CDR3 region is CASSLGPDQPQHF. In DNA form, the CDR3 reads TGTGCCAGCAGCTTAGGGCCCGACCAGCCCCAGCATTTT. The complete variable domain, with remaining parts taken from reference TRBV7-9 and TRBJ1-5, reads DTGVSQNPRHKITKRGQNVTFRCDPISEHNRLYWYRQTLGQGPEFLTYFQNEAQLEKSRLLSDRFSAERPKGSFSTLEIQRTEQGDSAMYLCASSLGPDQPQHFGDGTRLSIL.

The CDR3 DNA follows: TGTGCCAGCAGCCTTTGGGGAACCCTGGCCGGGGAGCTGTTTTTT. This codes for CASSLWGTLAGELFF. V usage is TRBV7-9 and J usage is TRBJ2-2, with D unresolved. The CDR3 extends over 15 amino acids. In germline, CDR1 is SEHNR, CDR2 FQNEAQ (reference sequence). The germline V and J ends were trimmed by 5 bases and 6 bases, with 16 bases remaining between them.

This chain connects TRBV7-3 to TRBJ2-1; D not certain. V was trimmed by 4 bases and J by 5 bases, leaving 12 bases between them. Germline lookup yields CDR1 SGHTA and CDR2 FQGTGA. The length of the CDR3 is 14 residues. The DNA for the CDR3 is TGTGCCAGCAGCTCACCCGCTGGTAACAATGAGCAGTTCTTC. Encoded protein: CASSSPAGNNEQFF.

The chain combines TRBV28 with TRBJ2-7, with D possibly being TRBD2 (5 bases). V gave up 2 bases and J gave up 3 bases, with 14 bases separating them. The CDR3 runs to 15 residues. Germline CDR1 MDHEN, CDR2 SYDVKM. The CDR3 DNA reads TGTGCCAGCAGTTTAGGAGGAGGACCTCTCTACGAGCAGTACTTC. It is translated as CASSLGGGPLYEQYF.

This chain connects TRBV15 to TRBJ2-3; 8 bases agree with TRBD2. CDR1 LNHNV and CDR2 YYDKDF come from the germline V gene (reference sequence). V lost 0 bases and J lost 7; bases outside the gene matches: 9. This CDR3 spans 16 amino acids. CDR3 sequence: CATSRDPAGAKYTQYF. CDR3 sequence (DNA): TGTGCCACCAGCAGAGATCCAGCGGGAGCGAAGTATACGCAGTATTTT.

In DNA form, the CDR3 reads TGTGCCAGCACTCATGCGTGGGAGCAGTACTTC. This codes for CASTHAWEQYF. The chain uses TRBV6-1 and TRBJ2-7; no clear D. The V end was cut by 7 bases, the J end by 7 bases, with 11 bases between. The CDR3 is 11 residues long. Germline V gene lookup returns CDR1 MNHNS and CDR2 SASEGT.

Ten or more counts support this clone. J is TRBJ2-1 and V is TRBV9; D is uncertain. Germline V gene data show CDR1 as SGDLS and CDR2 as YYNGEE. Trimming cost V 3 bases and J 5 bases, with 15 bases left between them. CDR3 size: 15 residues. The DNA for the CDR3 is TGTGCCAGCAGCGCAAGCAGAGCAGTGCACAATGAGCAGTTCTTC. Its translation is CASSASRAVHNEQFF.

The chain recombines TRBV7-9 with TRBJ2-7; the match to TRBD2 covers 11 bases. V lost 4 bases, J lost 3 bases, and 5 bases stayed unmatched. The CDR3 sequence is 15 residues long. Germline loops: CDR1 SEHNR, CDR2 FQNEAQ (reference sequence). In DNA form, the CDR3 reads TGTGCCAGCAGCTCGACTAGCGGGAACCTCTACGAGCAGTACTTC. It is translated as CASSSTSGNLYEQYF. Together with reference TRBV7-9 and TRBJ2-7, the CDR3 gives the full variable domain: DTGVSQNPRHKITKRGQNVTFRCDPISEHNRLYWYRQTLGQGPEFLTYFQNEAQLEKSRLLSDRFSAERPKGSFSTLEIQRTEQGDSAMYLCASSSTSGNLYEQYFGPGTRLTVT.

The genes are TRBV7-8 and TRBJ2-1, with 9 bases lining up with TRBD2. This CDR3 comprises 15 residues. V gave up 3 bases and J gave up 9 bases; unmatched junction bases: 9. The germline V gene has CDR1 SGHVS and CDR2 FQNEAQ. The CDR3 spells CASSLRAGGFFEQFF. CDR3 bases: TGTGCCAGCAGCTTGAGAGCGGGAGGCTTTTTTGAGCAGTTCTTC.